This T cell receptor (beta chain) was captured by sequencing in a study of blood T cell repertoires in COVID-19. There are a few counts of this clone. In the source study's methods: How many nucleated cells were present was estimated from reference gene primer amplification. Data came from immunoSEQ multiplex PCR; TCRdb stores just in-frame clones and leaves some out. Clonal size and the V and J genes are those of that table, whereas D and trimming came from the DNA. The table has 310,000 or so clones, approximately 87% seen once. V trimming: 3 bases; J trimming: 8 bases; junction bases outside the gene matches: 5. Germline CDR1 is MDHEN and CDR2 is SYDVKM. This CDR3 is 15 amino acids long.

Source material: peripheral blood. This sequence joins TRBV28 and TRBJ2-1, with 12 positions matching TRBD1. The clonotype was recovered from a woman aged 45-59 years with active or convalescent COVID-19. The CDR3 bases are TGTGCCAGCAGTTTGGCCGGGACAGGGGGCGATGAGCAGTTCTTC. Translation: CASSLAGTGGDEQFF.